This TCR beta chain emerged from a study of control samples from healthy donors and cancer patients. Produced via immunoSEQ multiplex PCR; TCRdb's table is partial and in-frame only. The table lists about 51,000 clones, about nine tenths of them singletons. Germline assignment: CDR1 MNHEY and CDR2 SVGAGI. V shed 0 bases, J shed 1 base, and the junction held 3 bases outside the gene matches. This CDR3 is built from 16 residues. The specimen sequenced was PBMCs. The sequence was collected from a man aged 50-60 years with head and neck cancer. The V call is TRBV6-5, the J call TRBJ1-3; 7 positions match TRBD1. DNA of the CDR3: TGTGCCAGCAGTTACTCGGCCAGGGGGTCTGGAAACACCATATATTTT. Its translation is CASSYSARGSGNTIYF.